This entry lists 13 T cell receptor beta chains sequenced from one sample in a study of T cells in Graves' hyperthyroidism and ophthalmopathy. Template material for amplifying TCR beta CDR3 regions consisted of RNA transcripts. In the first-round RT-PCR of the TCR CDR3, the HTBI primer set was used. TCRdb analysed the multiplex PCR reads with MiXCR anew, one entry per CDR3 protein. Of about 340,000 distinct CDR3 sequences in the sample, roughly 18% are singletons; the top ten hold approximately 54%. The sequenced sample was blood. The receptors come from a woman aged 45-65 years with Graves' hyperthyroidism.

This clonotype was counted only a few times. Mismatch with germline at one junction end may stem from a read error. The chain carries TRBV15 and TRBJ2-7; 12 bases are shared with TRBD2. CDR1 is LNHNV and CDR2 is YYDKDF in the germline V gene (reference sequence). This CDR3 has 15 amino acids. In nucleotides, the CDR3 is TGTGCCACTCACCCCCGACTAGCGGGGGCCTACGAGCAATACTTC. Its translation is CATHPRLAGAYEQYF.

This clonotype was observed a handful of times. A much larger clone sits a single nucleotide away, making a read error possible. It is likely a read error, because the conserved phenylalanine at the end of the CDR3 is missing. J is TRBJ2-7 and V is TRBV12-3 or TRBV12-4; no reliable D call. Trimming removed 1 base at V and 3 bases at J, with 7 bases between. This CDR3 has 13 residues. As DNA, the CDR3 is TGTGCCAGCAGTTTAGGGGAAAGCTACGAGCAGTACATC. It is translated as CASSLGESYEQYI.

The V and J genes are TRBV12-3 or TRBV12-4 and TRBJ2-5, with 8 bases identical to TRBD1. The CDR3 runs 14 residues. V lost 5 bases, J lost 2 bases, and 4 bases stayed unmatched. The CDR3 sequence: CASSITGGQETQYF. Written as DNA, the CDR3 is TGTGCCAGCAGTATAACAGGGGGTCAAGAGACCCAGTACTTC.

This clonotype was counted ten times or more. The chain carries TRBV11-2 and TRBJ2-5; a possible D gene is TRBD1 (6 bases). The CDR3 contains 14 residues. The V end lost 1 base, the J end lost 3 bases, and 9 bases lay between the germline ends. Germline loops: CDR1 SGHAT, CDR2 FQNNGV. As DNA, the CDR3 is TGTGCCAGCAGCTTAGCAGGGGCTAAAGAGACCCAGTACTTC. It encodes CASSLAGAKETQYF.

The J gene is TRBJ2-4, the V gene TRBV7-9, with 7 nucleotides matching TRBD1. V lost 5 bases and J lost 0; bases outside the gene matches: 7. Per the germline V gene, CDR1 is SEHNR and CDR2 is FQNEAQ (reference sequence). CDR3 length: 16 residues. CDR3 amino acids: CASSVSGTVAKNIQYF. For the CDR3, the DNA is TGTGCCAGCAGCGTCTCCGGGACAGTAGCCAAAAACATTCAGTACTTC.

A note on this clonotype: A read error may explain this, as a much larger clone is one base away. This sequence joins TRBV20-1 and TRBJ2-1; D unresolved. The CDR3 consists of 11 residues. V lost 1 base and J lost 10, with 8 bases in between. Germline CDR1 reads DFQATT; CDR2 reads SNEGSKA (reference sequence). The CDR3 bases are TGCAGTGCTAGAGGGGAAAGCGAGCAGTTCTTC. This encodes CSARGESEQFF.

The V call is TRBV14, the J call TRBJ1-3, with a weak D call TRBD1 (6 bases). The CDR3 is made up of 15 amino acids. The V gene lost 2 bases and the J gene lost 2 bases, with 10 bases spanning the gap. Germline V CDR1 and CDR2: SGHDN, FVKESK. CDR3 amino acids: CASSQRGLAGNTIYF. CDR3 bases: TGTGCCAGCAGCCAACGGGGGCTGGCTGGAAACACCATATATTTT.

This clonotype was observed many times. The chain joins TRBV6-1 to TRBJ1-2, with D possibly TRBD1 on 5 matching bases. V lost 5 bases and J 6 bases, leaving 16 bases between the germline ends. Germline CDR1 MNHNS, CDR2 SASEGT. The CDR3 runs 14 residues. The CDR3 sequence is CASSYQGARNGYTF. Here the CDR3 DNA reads TGTGCCAGCAGTTATCAAGGGGCGCGTAATGGCTACACCTTC.

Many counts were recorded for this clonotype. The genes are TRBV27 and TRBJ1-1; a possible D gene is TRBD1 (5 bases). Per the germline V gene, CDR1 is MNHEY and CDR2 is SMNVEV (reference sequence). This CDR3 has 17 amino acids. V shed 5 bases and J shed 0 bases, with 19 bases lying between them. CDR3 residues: CASSPDGGVWMNTEAFF. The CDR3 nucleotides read TGTGCCAGCAGTCCCGACGGGGGGGTTTGGATGAACACTGAAGCTTTCTTT.

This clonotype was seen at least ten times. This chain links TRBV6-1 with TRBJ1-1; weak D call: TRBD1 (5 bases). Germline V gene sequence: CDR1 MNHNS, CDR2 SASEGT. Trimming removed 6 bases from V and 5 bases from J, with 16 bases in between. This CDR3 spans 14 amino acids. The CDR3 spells CASSPTREGTEAFF. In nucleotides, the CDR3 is TGTGCCAGCAGCCCAACGCGGGAGGGGACTGAAGCTTTCTTT.

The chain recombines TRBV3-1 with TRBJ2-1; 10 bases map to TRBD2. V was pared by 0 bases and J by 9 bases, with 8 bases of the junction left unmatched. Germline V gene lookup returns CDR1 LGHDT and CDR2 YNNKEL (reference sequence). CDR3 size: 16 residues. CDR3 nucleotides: TGTGCCAGCAGCCAAGATTTCTCTAGCGGGAGAATTGAGCAGTTCTTC. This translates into CASSQDFSSGRIEQFF.

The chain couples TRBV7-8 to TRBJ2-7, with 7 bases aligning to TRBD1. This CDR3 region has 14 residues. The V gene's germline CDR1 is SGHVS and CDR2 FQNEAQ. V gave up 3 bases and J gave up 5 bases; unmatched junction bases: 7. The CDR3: CASSFLGGVDEQYV. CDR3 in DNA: TGTGCCAGCAGCTTTTTAGGGGGCGTCGACGAGCAGTACGTC.

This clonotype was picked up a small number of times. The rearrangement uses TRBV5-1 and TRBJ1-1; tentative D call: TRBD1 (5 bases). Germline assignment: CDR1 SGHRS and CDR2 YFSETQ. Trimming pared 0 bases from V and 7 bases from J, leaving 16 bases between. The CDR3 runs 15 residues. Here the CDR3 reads CASSLVRGTSGEAFF. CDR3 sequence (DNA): TGCGCCAGCAGCTTGGTCCGGGGGACGTCAGGTGAAGCTTTCTTT.